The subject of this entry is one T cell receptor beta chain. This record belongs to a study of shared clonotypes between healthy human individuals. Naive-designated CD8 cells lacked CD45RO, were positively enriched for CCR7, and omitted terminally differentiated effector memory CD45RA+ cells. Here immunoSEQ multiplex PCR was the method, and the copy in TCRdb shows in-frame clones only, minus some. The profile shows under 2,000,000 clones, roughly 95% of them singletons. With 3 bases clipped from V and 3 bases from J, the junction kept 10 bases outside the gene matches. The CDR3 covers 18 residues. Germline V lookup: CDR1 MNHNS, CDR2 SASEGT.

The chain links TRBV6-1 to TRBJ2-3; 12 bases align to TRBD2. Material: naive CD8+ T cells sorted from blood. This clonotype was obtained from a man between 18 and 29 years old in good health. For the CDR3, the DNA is TGTGCCAGCAGTGACGAACGGACTAGCGGGGTTAGAACAGATACGCAGTATTTT. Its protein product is CASSDERTSGVRTDTQYF.